Below are 19 T cell receptor beta chains sequenced from a single sample in a study of T-cell memory formation after mild COVID-19. Each CDR3 protein is one row after TCRdb ran MiXCR on the 5' RACE reads. The sample has 450,000 to 650,000 distinct CDR3 sequences; roughly 18% are singletons. Sequencing was done on a sample of PBMCs or a T cell subset sorted from them (not recorded which). These receptors all come from an adult woman who had mild COVID-19 (a few samples of this study predate the infection). Cell type and time point are not known.

There are a few counts of this clonotype. The V gene is TRBV5-1, the J gene TRBJ1-1; TRBD1 matches at 7 bases. CDR1 is SGHRS, CDR2 YFSETQ, per germline. The length of the CDR3 is 15 residues. V was clipped by 0 bases and J by 4 bases; unmatched bases: 6. The CDR3 here is CASSLVTGTSTEAFF. The CDR3 nucleotides read TGCGCCAGCAGCTTGGTGACAGGGACCTCCACTGAAGCTTTCTTT.

In its sample, this clonotype was seen a few times. CDR3 amino acids: CATPRPWLSYEQYF. As DNA, the CDR3 is TGTGCCACCCCCCGGCCGTGGTTATCCTACGAGCAGTACTTC. The chain combines TRBV15 with TRBJ2-7, with D unclear. V dropped 8 bases and J dropped 1 base, with 15 bases sitting between them. There are 14 residues in the CDR3. CDR1 and CDR2 from the germline V gene are LNHNV and YYDKDF (reference sequence).

This clonotype was counted a few times. The CDR3 sequence: CASSLEVEPQHF. The CDR3, as DNA: TGTGCCAGCAGTTTAGAGGTGGAGCCCCAGCATTTT. This rearrangement joins TRBV12-3 or TRBV12-4 to TRBJ1-5; no definite D call. The CDR3 is made up of 12 amino acids. Trimming removed 1 base from V and 8 bases from J, with 6 bases in between.

This clonotype showed up just a few times. V gene TRBV4-1 combines with J gene TRBJ2-3, with TRBD2 identical over 8 bases. V dropped 4 bases and J dropped 0; count of bases not matched to a gene: 9. This CDR3 has 17 residues. Per germline, CDR1 MGHRA and CDR2 YSYEKL. DNA for the CDR3: TGCGCCAGCAGCCCTCTTGGCGGGGGGTCCAGCACAGATACGCAGTATTTT. Its translation: CASSPLGGGSSTDTQYF.

This clonotype was picked up a small number of times. The rearrangement links TRBV12-3 or TRBV12-4 to TRBJ2-3; 12 bases agree with TRBD2. The CDR3 runs 17 residues. Trimming cost V 6 bases and J 9 bases; bases outside gene matches: 16. The DNA for the CDR3 is TGTGCCAGCAGAGAAGACGGACTAGCGGGGCCAGTAGGGACGCAGTATTTT. The encoded protein is CASREDGLAGPVGTQYF.

The V call is TRBV9, the J call TRBJ1-2; 8 bases agree with TRBD1. The V gene's germline CDR1 is SGDLS and CDR2 YYNGEE. With 4 bases clipped from V and 8 bases from J, the junction kept 19 bases outside the gene matches. The CDR3 is 17 residues long. CDR3 coding DNA: TGTGCCAGCAGCCCCCGTCCGGACAGGGTTGATCGACGGGGCTACACCTTC. Residues: CASSPRPDRVDRRGYTF.

This clonotype came up a few times. This chain joins TRBV5-1 and TRBJ2-7, with D uncertain. This CDR3 has 12 residues. Germline loops: CDR1 SGHRS, CDR2 YFSETQ. The V and J ends lost 4 bases and 2 bases respectively, with 7 bases between them. CDR3 coding DNA: TGCGCCAGCAGCCAAGACACCTACGAGCAGTACTTC. Its protein is CASSQDTYEQYF.

The table lists this clonotype with a few counts. The chain employs TRBV7-8 and TRBJ2-3; 8 bases are a match to TRBD2. This CDR3 has 16 amino acids. Germline V lookup: CDR1 SGHVS, CDR2 FQNEAQ. V shed 5 bases, J shed 7 bases, and the junction held 14 bases outside the gene matches. CDR3 sequence: CASSPSWLAGGYTQYF. The CDR3 nucleotides are TGTGCCAGCAGCCCCAGCTGGCTAGCGGGCGGGTATACGCAGTATTTT. Full variable domain (outside the CDR3, taken from reference TRBV7-8 and TRBJ2-3): GAGVSQSPRYKVAKRGQDVALRCDPISGHVSLFWYQQALGQGPEFLTYFQNEAQLDKSGLPSDRFFAERPEGSVSTLKIQRTQQEDSAVYLCASSPSWLAGGYTQYFGPGTRLTVL.

The chain employs TRBV9 and TRBJ2-1; TRBD2 aligns across 8 bases. CDR3 length: 15 amino acids. Trimming at V came to 2 bases and at J to 7 bases, leaving 8 bases not matched to a gene. Germline lookup yields CDR1 SGDLS and CDR2 YYNGEE. CDR3 in DNA: TGTGCCAGCAGCGTCCGTAGCGGGATGGGGAATGAGCAGTTCTTC. Translation gives CASSVRSGMGNEQFF.

This clonotype was detected only a few times. The rearrangement links TRBV7-3 to TRBJ1-1; maybe TRBD1 (5 bases). The CDR3 has 16 amino acids. CDR1 is SGHTA and CDR2 is FQGTGA in the germline V gene. The V end lost 4 bases, the J end lost 0 bases, and 15 bases lay between the germline ends. The chain's CDR3 is CASSSKGREMNTEAFF. Written as DNA, the CDR3 is TGTGCCAGCAGCTCCAAGGGGAGGGAGATGAACACTGAAGCTTTCTTT.

This clonotype was observed a few times. The chain combines TRBV20-1 with TRBJ2-1, with 7 bases aligning to TRBD2. Germline CDR1 DFQATT, CDR2 SNEGSKA (reference sequence). The V gene end was trimmed by 0 bases and the J gene end by 7 bases; junction bases not matched to a gene: 6. The CDR3 extends over 14 amino acids. This CDR3 is CSARDLKGLNEQFF. In DNA, the CDR3 is TGCAGTGCTAGAGATCTGAAGGGACTAAATGAGCAGTTCTTC.

This clonotype has more than one count but fewer than ten. J is TRBJ2-3 and V is TRBV19; tentatively, D is TRBD2 (5 bases). Germline lookup yields CDR1 LNHDA and CDR2 SQIVND (reference sequence). Between the trimmed V and J ends, which lost 6 bases and 8 bases, there was a span of 21 bases. The CDR3 covers 15 residues. CDR3 in amino acids: CASSQDSFRVGTQYF. The CDR3 DNA sequence: TGTGCCAGTAGCCAGGACTCCTTCCGGGTCGGTACGCAGTATTTT.

A few counts support this clonotype. The chain combines TRBV20-1 with TRBJ1-2; D unclear. The ends were cut back, 5 bases at V and 6 bases at J, with 19 bases in the middle. This CDR3 has 14 residues. Looked up from germline, CDR1 is DFQATT and CDR2 is SNEGSKA (reference sequence). CDR3 protein: CSAAPPGNLHGYTF. The CDR3 DNA follows: TGCAGTGCTGCACCCCCCGGGAACCTCCATGGCTACACCTTC.

The rearrangement joins TRBV6-2 or TRBV6-3 to TRBJ2-1; 8 bases fit TRBD2. V shed 2 bases, J shed 7 bases, and the junction held 13 bases outside the gene matches. This CDR3 has 17 residues. Germline V gene lookup returns CDR1 MNHEY and CDR2 SVGEGT. The CDR3 sequence is CASSYMGGVAGPNEQFF. DNA for the CDR3: TGTGCCAGCAGTTACATGGGGGGGGTAGCGGGACCGAATGAGCAGTTCTTC.

The chain joins TRBV7-9 to TRBJ1-6, with 7 bases fitting TRBD1. The CDR3 totals 15 residues. Germline CDR1 SEHNR, CDR2 FQNEAQ (reference sequence). Trimming removed 5 bases from V and 7 bases from J; junction bases left unmatched: 8. CDR3 sequence (DNA): TGTGCCAGCAGCCCTCCGGGACAGCGAAATTCACCCCTCCACTTT. Residues: CASSPPGQRNSPLHF.

This clonotype was found many times. The chain recombines TRBV12-3 or TRBV12-4 with TRBJ2-1; 7 bases are a match to TRBD2. This CDR3 has 15 amino acids. Trimming at V came to 0 bases and at J to 7 bases, leaving 6 bases not matched to a gene. CDR3 sequence (DNA): TGTGCCAGCAGTTTAGCGGGAGGGAGGAGGAATGAGCAGTTCTTC. Its protein product is CASSLAGGRRNEQFF.

The chain carries TRBV5-4 and TRBJ2-5; no clear D gene. CDR3 length: 13 amino acids. V lost 4 bases, J lost 0 bases, and 7 bases lay in between. The germline CDR1 and CDR2 sequences are SGHNT and YYREEE (reference sequence). The DNA for the CDR3 is TGTGCCAGCAGCCCAACCCACCAAGAGACCCAGTACTTC. Its protein product is CASSPTHQETQYF.

The gene calls are TRBV14 and TRBJ1-2; D gene uncertain. CDR1 is SGHDN, CDR2 FVKESK, per germline. This CDR3 has 13 amino acids. The V and J ends lost 4 bases and 7 bases respectively, with 13 bases between them. The CDR3 DNA is TGTGCCAGCAGCCCCTCTATAGTCGGTGGCTACACCTTC. Amino acids: CASSPSIVGGYTF.

Only a few counts were recorded for this clonotype. The chain uses TRBV18 and TRBJ2-1, with 10 nucleotides matching TRBD1. Germline values: CDR1 KGHSH, CDR2 LQKENI. V lost 0 bases, J lost 7 bases, and 6 bases stayed unmatched. There are 16 residues in the CDR3. Written as DNA, the CDR3 is TGTGCCAGCTCACCACCCCAGACAGGGGGCCGGAATGAGCAGTTCTTC. Translation: CASSPPQTGGRNEQFF.